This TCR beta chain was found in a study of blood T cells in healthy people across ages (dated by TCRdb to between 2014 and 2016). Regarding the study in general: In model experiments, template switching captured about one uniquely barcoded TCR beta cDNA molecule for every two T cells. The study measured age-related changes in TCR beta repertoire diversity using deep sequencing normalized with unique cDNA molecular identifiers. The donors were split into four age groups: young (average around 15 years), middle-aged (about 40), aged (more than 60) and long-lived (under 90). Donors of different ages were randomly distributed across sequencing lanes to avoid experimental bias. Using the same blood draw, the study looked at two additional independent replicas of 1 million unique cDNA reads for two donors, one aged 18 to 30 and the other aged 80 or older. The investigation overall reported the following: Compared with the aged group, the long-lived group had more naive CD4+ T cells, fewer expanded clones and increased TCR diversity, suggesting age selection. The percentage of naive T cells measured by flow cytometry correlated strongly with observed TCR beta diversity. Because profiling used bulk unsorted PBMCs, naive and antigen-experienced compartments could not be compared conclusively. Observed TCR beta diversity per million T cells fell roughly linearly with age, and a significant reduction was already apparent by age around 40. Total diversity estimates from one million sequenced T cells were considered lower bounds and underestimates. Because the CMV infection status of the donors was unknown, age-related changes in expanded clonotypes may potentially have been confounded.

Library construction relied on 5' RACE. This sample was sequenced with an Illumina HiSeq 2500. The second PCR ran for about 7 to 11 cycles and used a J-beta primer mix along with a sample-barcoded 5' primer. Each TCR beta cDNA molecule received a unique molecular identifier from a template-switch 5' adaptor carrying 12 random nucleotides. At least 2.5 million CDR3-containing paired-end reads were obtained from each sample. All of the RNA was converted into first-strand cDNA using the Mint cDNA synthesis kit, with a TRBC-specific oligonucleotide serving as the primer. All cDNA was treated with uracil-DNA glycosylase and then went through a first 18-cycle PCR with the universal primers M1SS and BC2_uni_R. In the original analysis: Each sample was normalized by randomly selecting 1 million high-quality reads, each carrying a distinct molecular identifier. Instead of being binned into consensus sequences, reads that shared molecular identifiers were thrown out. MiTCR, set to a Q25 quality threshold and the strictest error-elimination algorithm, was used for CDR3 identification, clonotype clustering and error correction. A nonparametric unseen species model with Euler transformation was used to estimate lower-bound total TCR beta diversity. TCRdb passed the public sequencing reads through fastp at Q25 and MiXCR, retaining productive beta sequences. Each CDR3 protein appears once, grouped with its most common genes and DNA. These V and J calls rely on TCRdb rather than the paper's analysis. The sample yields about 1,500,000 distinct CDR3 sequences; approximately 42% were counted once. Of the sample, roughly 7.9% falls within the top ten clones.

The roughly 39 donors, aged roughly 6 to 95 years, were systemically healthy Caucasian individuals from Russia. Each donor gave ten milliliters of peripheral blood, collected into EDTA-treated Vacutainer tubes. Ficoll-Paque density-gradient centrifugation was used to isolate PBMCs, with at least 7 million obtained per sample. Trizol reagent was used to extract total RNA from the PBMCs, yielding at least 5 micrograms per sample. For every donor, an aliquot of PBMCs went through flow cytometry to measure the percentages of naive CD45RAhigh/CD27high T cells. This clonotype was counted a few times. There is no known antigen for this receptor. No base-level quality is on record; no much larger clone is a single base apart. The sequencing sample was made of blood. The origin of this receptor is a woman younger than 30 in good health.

The CDR3: CSARGPPHEQYF. The DNA reads TGCAGTGCTCGAGGGCCCCCCCACGAGCAGTACTTC. Recombination connected TRBV20-1 to TRBJ2-7; a tentative D match to TRBD2 spans 5 bases. The V end loses 5 bases and the J end loses 5 bases, and a stretch of 13 bases separates them. Sequences DFQATT (CDR1) and SNEGSKA (CDR2) are obtained from the germline V gene (reference sequence). From the cysteine through the phenylalanine, the CDR3 covers 12 amino acids. Solely the CDR3 DNA is kept, with 36 bases framed from the first base.